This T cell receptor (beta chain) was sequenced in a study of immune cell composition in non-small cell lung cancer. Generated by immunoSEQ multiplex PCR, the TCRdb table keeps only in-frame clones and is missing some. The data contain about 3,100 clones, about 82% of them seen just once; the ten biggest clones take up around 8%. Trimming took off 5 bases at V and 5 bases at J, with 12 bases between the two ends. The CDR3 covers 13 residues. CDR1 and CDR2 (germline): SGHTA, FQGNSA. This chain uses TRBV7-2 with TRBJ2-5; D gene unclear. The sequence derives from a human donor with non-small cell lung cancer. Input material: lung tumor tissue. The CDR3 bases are TGTGCCAGCAGCCTCACCCCCCGGGAGACCCAGTACTTC. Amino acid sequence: CASSLTPRETQYF. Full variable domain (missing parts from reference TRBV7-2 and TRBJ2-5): GAGVSQSPSNKVTEKGKDVELRCDPISGHTALYWYRQSLGQGLEFLIYFQGNSAPDKSGLPSDRFSAERTGGSVSTLTIQRTQQEDSAVYLCASSLTPRETQYFGPGTRLLVL.